This T cell receptor (gamma chain) was sequenced in a study of gamma-delta T cells after stem cell transplantation. Germline V lookup: CDR1 GITISATS, CDR2 ISYDGTV (reference sequence). The CDR3 consists of 15 residues. About this clone: It differs at one base from a far larger clone, so likely a read error. Other DNA sequences in this sample translate to the same CDR3.

TCRdb repeated clone calling on the RT-PCR reads with CATT. The sample lists about 2,100 gamma-chain clones; approximately 6.6% were seen once. Sequencing used gamma-delta T cells. The chain joins TRGV9 to TRGJP. The J gene, absent from TCRdb, was called here by matching the DNA to germline. This clonotype was obtained from a human donor. It is not recorded whose cells these are; they may come from a transplant donor. The CDR3, as DNA: TGTGCCTTGTGGGAGGATGAGTTGGGTAAAAAAATCAAGGTATTT. The encoded protein is CALWEDELGKKIKVF.